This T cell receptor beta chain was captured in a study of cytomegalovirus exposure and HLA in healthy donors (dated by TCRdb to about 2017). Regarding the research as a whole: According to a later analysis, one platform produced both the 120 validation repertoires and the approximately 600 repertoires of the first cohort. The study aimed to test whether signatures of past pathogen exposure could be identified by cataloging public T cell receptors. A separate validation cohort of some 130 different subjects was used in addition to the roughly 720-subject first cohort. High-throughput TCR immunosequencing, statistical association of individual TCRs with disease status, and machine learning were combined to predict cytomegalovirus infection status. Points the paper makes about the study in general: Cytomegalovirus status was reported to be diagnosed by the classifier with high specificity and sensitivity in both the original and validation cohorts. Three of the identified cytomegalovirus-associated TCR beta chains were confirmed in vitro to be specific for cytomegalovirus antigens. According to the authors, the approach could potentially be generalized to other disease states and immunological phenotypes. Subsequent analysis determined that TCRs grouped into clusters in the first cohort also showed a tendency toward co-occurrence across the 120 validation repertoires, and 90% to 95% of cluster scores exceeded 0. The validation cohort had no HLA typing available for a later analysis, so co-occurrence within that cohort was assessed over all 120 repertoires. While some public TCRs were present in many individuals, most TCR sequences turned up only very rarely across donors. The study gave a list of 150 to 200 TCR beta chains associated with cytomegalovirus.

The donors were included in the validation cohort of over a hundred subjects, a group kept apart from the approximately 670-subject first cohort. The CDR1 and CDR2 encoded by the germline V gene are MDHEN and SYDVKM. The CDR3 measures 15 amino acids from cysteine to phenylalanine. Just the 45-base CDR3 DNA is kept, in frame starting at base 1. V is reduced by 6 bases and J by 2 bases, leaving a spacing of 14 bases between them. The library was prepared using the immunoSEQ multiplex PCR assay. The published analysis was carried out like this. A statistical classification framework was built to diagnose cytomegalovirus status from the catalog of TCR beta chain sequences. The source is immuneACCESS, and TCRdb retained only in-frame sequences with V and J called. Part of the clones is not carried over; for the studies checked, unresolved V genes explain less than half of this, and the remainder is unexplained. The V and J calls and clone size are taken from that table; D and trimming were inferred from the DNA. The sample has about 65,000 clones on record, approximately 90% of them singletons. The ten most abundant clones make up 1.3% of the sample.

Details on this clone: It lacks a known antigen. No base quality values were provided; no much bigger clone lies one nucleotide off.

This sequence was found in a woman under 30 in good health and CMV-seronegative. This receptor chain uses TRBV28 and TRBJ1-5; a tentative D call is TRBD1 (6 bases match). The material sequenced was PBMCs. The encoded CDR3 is CASSPRGLGNQPQHF. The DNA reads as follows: TGTGCCAGCAGCCCTAGGGGGTTGGGCAATCAGCCCCAGCATTTT.